This entry describes one T cell receptor (beta chain). This specimen comes from a study of blood T cell repertoires in COVID-19. TCRdb's copy holds only in-frame clones and misses some; the assay was immunoSEQ multiplex PCR. The sample includes about 380,000 clones, 81% of them seen just once. The CDR3 runs 17 residues. With 2 bases clipped from V and 7 bases from J, the junction kept 10 bases outside the gene matches. The chain couples TRBV23-1 to TRBJ1-4; TRBD1 aligns across 10 bases. TRBV23-1 is treated as an ORF (open reading frame) with a function not yet certain. The sequence came from a human donor with acute or convalescent COVID-19. The donor label of this sample is uncertain. The sequenced material came from peripheral blood. The chain's CDR3 is CASSQIDRGHSSEKLFF. The CDR3 DNA is TGCGCCAGCAGTCAAATAGACAGGGGGCATTCTAGTGAAAAACTGTTTTTT.